The 2 T cell receptor beta chains below come from one sample, sequenced in a study of identical twins. Each CDR3 protein is one row after TCRdb ran MiXCR on the 5' RACE reads. The profile shows some 240,000 distinct CDR3 sequences, around 8% of them singletons. The sample was also reused in another study, on yellow fever vaccine responses in identical twins.

The sequenced sample consisted of CD8+ T cells sorted from blood. These TCRs come from a woman between 18 and 29 years old in good health.

This clonotype has just a few counts. The V and J genes are TRBV4-1 and TRBJ2-5; TRBD2 matches at 8 bases. The CDR3 sequence is 16 residues long. Germline V CDR1 and CDR2: MGHRA, YSYEKL. The V gene end was trimmed by 4 bases and the J gene end by 6 bases; junction bases not matched to a gene: 13. The CDR3 here is CASSPGGAGAGKTQYF. CDR3 in DNA: TGCGCCAGCAGCCCCGGGGGGGCGGGAGCGGGAAAGACCCAGTACTTC.

This clonotype was counted at least ten times. The CDR3 bases are TGCAGCGTTGATGTATACACTGAAGCTTTCTTT. Encoded protein: CSVDVYTEAFF. The chain couples TRBV29-1 to TRBJ1-1, with D hard to call. The CDR3 is 11 residues long. Germline lookup yields CDR1 SQVTM and CDR2 ANQGSEA. V was trimmed by 3 bases and J by 3 bases, leaving 5 bases between them.